This T cell receptor beta chain was identified during a study of blood T cell repertoires in COVID-19. Study-level information: Sources were T cells, B-cell-depleted T cells, or PBMCs; the material itself was cDNA or gDNA.

CDR1 is SGDLS, CDR2 YYNGEE, per germline. The CDR3 spans 15 residues. V trimming: 0 bases; J trimming: 5 bases; junction bases outside the gene matches: 7. In the original analysis: Nucleated cell counts were estimated from reference gene primer amplification. Sequenced by immunoSEQ multiplex PCR; TCRdb stores in-frame clones only, minus some. That table gives V, J and clone size, and the DNA gave D and trimming. This table holds some 110,000 clones, over 80% found once. Source material: peripheral blood. The receptor was isolated from a woman between 70 and 85 years old with acute or convalescent COVID-19. The J gene is TRBJ2-5, the V gene TRBV9; 7 positions match TRBD2. The DNA of the CDR3 is TGTGCCAGCAGCGTAGGAGGACTAGAGGGCGAGACCCAGTACTTC. This translates into CASSVGGLEGETQYF.